Each of the 30 T cell receptor beta chains below was sequenced from the same sample in a study of T cell responses to AZD1222 COVID-19 vaccine. Measured with immunoSEQ multiplex PCR; TCRdb has only the in-frame clones, and not every one. This sample has under 140,000 clones, with about 81% found just once. Sequenced here: peripheral blood, sampled on day 0 of AZD1222 vaccination. The receptors shown here come from an adult in good health.

Only one count was recorded for this clone. The rearrangement uses TRBV28 and TRBJ1-6; TRBD1 aligns across 7 bases. CDR3 length: 15 amino acids. In germline, CDR1 is MDHEN, CDR2 SYDVKM. V was pared by 3 bases and J by 8 bases, with 7 bases of the junction left unmatched. The CDR3 is CASSLLRTGDSPLHF. The CDR3 bases are TGTGCCAGCAGTTTGCTAAGGACAGGAGATTCACCCCTCCACTTT.

J is TRBJ2-3 and V is TRBV9, with D hard to call. CDR1 is SGDLS and CDR2 is YYNGEE in the germline V gene. The length of the CDR3 is 15 residues. Trimming removed 4 bases at V and 1 base at J, with 13 bases between. CDR3 nucleotide sequence: TGTGCCAGCAGCCTTTCTAGGGTCGGCACAGATACGCAGTATTTT. The encoded protein is CASSLSRVGTDTQYF.

The chain couples TRBV2 to TRBJ1-3; D is ambiguous. The germline gives CDR1 SNHLY, CDR2 FYNNEI. The V gene lost 7 bases and the J gene lost 0 bases, with 10 bases spanning the gap. CDR3 length equals 14 residues. In DNA form, the CDR3 reads TGTGCCAGCATGACACCGAGCTCTGGAAACACCATATATTTT. Its translation: CASMTPSSGNTIYF.

The rearrangement links TRBV24-1 to TRBJ2-3; D gene unclear. The CDR3 is 13 amino acids. The V end lost 6 bases, the J end lost 8 bases, and 14 bases lay between the germline ends. Per germline, CDR1 KGHDR and CDR2 SFDVKD. The CDR3 spells CATSKTERSTQYF. As DNA, the CDR3 is TGTGCCACCAGTAAGACCGAGAGGAGTACGCAGTATTTT.

This chain links TRBV19 with TRBJ2-2; TRBD2 aligns across 9 bases. Germline V gene lookup returns CDR1 LNHDA and CDR2 SQIVND (reference sequence). Germline trimming cut 5 bases from V and 5 bases from J; bases unmatched to any gene: 9. The CDR3 sequence is 16 residues long. CDR3 in amino acids: CASSSRGGAGTGELFF. CDR3 nucleotides: TGTGCCAGTAGTTCTCGCGGGGGGGCCGGGACCGGGGAGCTGTTTTTT.

This chain uses TRBV7-2 with TRBJ2-1; 9 bases match TRBD2. The CDR3 spans 16 residues. The ends lost 6 bases at V and 7 bases at J; junction bases unmatched: 13. Germline CDR1 is SGHTA and CDR2 is FQGNSA. For the CDR3, the DNA is TGTGCCAGCAGACCTGGGGGGACTAGCAGCAAAAATGAGCAGTTCTTC. Its translation is CASRPGGTSSKNEQFF. Full variable domain (outside the CDR3, taken from reference TRBV7-2 and TRBJ2-1): GAGVSQSPSNKVTEKGKDVELRCDPISGHTALYWYRQSLGQGLEFLIYFQGNSAPDKSGLPSDRFSAERTGGSVSTLTIQRTQQEDSAVYLCASRPGGTSSKNEQFFGPGTRLTVL.

The rearrangement joins TRBV5-1 to TRBJ2-3, with D possibly TRBD2 on 7 matching bases. Trimming pared 4 bases from V and 4 bases from J, leaving 10 bases between. Germline CDR1 reads SGHRS; CDR2 reads YFSETQ. The CDR3 is 13 amino acids. The CDR3, as DNA: TGCGCCAGCAGCCCGGGGGGCCCAGATACGCAGTATTTT. This gives the protein CASSPGGPDTQYF.

This clone was detected only once. The chain carries TRBV2 and TRBJ2-7; D unclear. This CDR3 has 11 amino acids. Germline V gene sequence: CDR1 SNHLY, CDR2 FYNNEI. Trimming removed 6 bases at V and 3 bases at J, with 6 bases between. The CDR3 DNA reads as TGTGCCAGCAGCCAGTACTACGAGCAGTACTTC. Translating gives CASSQYYEQYF.

This chain connects TRBV19 to TRBJ1-2; D is uncertain. V was cut by 7 bases and J by 0 bases, with 12 bases left in between. Germline-derived CDR1 and CDR2 are LNHDA and SQIVND (reference sequence). The CDR3 contains 14 residues. The CDR3 sequence is CASKADPTNYGYTF. The DNA of the CDR3 is TGTGCCAGTAAAGCTGACCCGACTAACTATGGCTACACCTTC.

The rearrangement links TRBV28 to TRBJ1-2; tentative D call: TRBD1 (5 bases). The CDR3 extends over 15 amino acids. Germline V gene sequence: CDR1 MDHEN, CDR2 SYDVKM. Trimming took 7 bases from V and 8 from J, leaving 23 bases between them. The CDR3 loop reads CASTPTISGHRGYTF. CDR3 nucleotide sequence: TGTGCCAGCACTCCAACCATTAGCGGACATAGAGGCTACACCTTC.

The V and J genes are TRBV5-1 and TRBJ2-5, with 7 bases that match TRBD2. Per the germline V gene, CDR1 is SGHRS and CDR2 is YFSETQ. This CDR3 region has 15 residues. V shed 4 bases, J shed 5 bases, and the junction held 11 bases outside the gene matches. The DNA of the CDR3 is TGCGCCAGCAGCGGTGGGAGGGCTTCCGGCGAGACCCAGTACTTC. Translating gives CASSGGRASGETQYF.

This clone has more than one count but fewer than ten. The chain joins TRBV7-2 to TRBJ2-2; no clear D gene. There are 15 residues in the CDR3. The V and J ends lost 2 bases and 6 bases respectively, with 13 bases between them. Germline CDR1 reads SGHTA; CDR2 reads FQGNSA. CDR3 sequence: CASSLNHVVAGELFF. The CDR3 nucleotides are TGTGCCAGCAGCTTAAATCATGTGGTAGCCGGGGAGCTGTTTTTT. The full variable domain, its missing parts supplied by reference TRBV7-2 and TRBJ2-2, is GAGVSQSPSNKVTEKGKDVELRCDPISGHTALYWYRQSLGQGLEFLIYFQGNSAPDKSGLPSDRFSAERTGGSVSTLTIQRTQQEDSAVYLCASSLNHVVAGELFFGEGSRLTVL.

This clone has at least ten counts. This chain links TRBV6-5 with TRBJ1-6; a weak D match, TRBD1 (6 bases). Germline CDR1 and CDR2: MNHEY and SVGAGI. The CDR3 loop spans 15 amino acids. V lost 6 bases and J lost 7, with 16 bases in between. The CDR3 DNA sequence: TGTGCCAGCAGCCCCGCGGCGGGGACAAATTCACCCCTCCACTTT. Its translation: CASSPAAGTNSPLHF.

The chain links TRBV11-2 to TRBJ1-3; TRBD1 is a possible D gene (5 bases). The CDR3 consists of 11 residues. CDR1 is SGHAT and CDR2 is FQNNGV in the germline V gene. V was pared by 4 bases and J by 15 bases, with 13 bases between. The CDR3 bases are TGTGCCAGCAGCTCCGCCGGGGACCAATATTTT. Amino acids: CASSSAGDQYF.

The chain employs TRBV29-1 and TRBJ2-4, with a weak D call TRBD1 (6 bases). The germline CDR1 and CDR2 sequences are SQVTM and ANQGSEA. V lost 0 bases to trimming and J lost 1 base, with 16 bases between them. This CDR3 comprises 17 residues. In DNA form, the CDR3 reads TGCAGCGTTGAAGATCTGGGCAGGGGCTCTGCCAAAAACATTCAGTACTTC. Protein product: CSVEDLGRGSAKNIQYF.

As regards this clone: This CDR3 is also generated by other DNA sequences in the sample. The genes are TRBV29-1 and TRBJ2-6; D could derive from TRBD1 or TRBD2 (6 bases each). V lost 0 bases to trimming and J lost 0 bases, with 15 bases between them. CDR3 length equals 18 residues. CDR1 and CDR2 from the germline V gene are SQVTM and ANQGSEA. This CDR3 reads CSVEDRGTGGSGANVLTF. The CDR3 DNA sequence: TGCAGCGTTGAAGATAGGGGGACCGGGGGCTCTGGGGCCAACGTCCTGACTTTC.

The CDR3 spells CASSYSAGTSGNTIYF. The DNA for the CDR3 is TGTGCCAGCAGTTACTCGGCAGGGACCTCTGGAAACACCATATATTTT. The genes are TRBV6-6 and TRBJ1-3; possibly TRBD1 for D (5 bases). Germline V gene data show CDR1 as MNHNY and CDR2 as SVGAGI (reference sequence). V lost 0 bases and J 0 bases, leaving 9 bases between the germline ends. This CDR3 comprises 16 residues.

J is TRBJ1-6 and V is TRBV5-6, with D unclear. Germline CDR1 is SGHDT and CDR2 is YYEEEE. The V and J ends lost 4 bases and 0 bases respectively, with 11 bases between them. This CDR3 comprises 16 residues. As DNA, the CDR3 is TGTGCCAGCAGCAAAAACAGCGGCTCCTATAATTCACCCCTCCACTTT. This codes for CASSKNSGSYNSPLHF.

V gene TRBV28 combines with J gene TRBJ1-2; D is undetermined. V lost 6 bases, J lost 4 bases, and 12 bases lay in between. The length of the CDR3 is 13 residues. Germline V gene sequence: CDR1 MDHEN, CDR2 SYDVKM. CDR3 coding DNA: TGTGCCAGCAGGGGCAACTCAGTCTATGGCTACACCTTC. Translating gives CASRGNSVYGYTF.

This clone was seen a few times. The rearrangement uses TRBV28 and TRBJ2-3; the match to TRBD1 covers 8 bases. Per the germline V gene, CDR1 is MDHEN and CDR2 is SYDVKM. V lost 3 bases and J lost 3; bases outside the gene matches: 5. There are 15 residues in the CDR3. The chain's CDR3 is CASSFPGGGTDTQYF. CDR3 coding DNA: TGTGCCAGCAGTTTCCCAGGGGGCGGAACAGATACGCAGTATTTT.

This clone has only one observation. The chain recombines TRBV18 with TRBJ2-5; TRBD1 or TRBD2 may be the D gene (5 bases each). CDR1 KGHSH and CDR2 LQKENI come from the germline V gene. The CDR3 consists of 17 residues. V was pared by 3 bases and J by 5 bases, with 22 bases between. CDR3 in amino acids: CASSPVRGTQDRETQYF. The CDR3 bases are TGTGCCAGCTCACCGGTACGTGGGACCCAAGATAGGGAGACCCAGTACTTC.

The gene calls are TRBV2 and TRBJ1-5; D possibly corresponds to TRBD1 (6 bases). Germline V gene lookup returns CDR1 SNHLY and CDR2 FYNNEI. The CDR3 is made up of 15 amino acids. Trimming cost V 4 bases and J 11 bases, with 21 bases left between them. This chain's CDR3 is CASSARGEGWLTQHF. CDR3 coding DNA: TGTGCCAGCAGTGCAAGGGGGGAGGGGTGGTTGACCCAGCATTTT.

The genes are TRBV28 and TRBJ1-6; 7 nucleotides agree with TRBD1. CDR3 size: 15 residues. Germline V lookup: CDR1 MDHEN, CDR2 SYDVKM. The V segment lost 2 bases and the J segment 7 bases; nucleotides outside the gene matches: 5. The chain's CDR3 is CASSLPPGGNSPLHF. DNA for the CDR3: TGTGCCAGCAGTTTACCCCCAGGGGGGAATTCACCCCTCCACTTT.

The V call is TRBV6-5, the J call TRBJ2-3; D gene unclear. CDR1 MNHEY and CDR2 SVGAGI come from the germline V gene. The CDR3 has 13 amino acids. V was cut by 5 bases and J by 6 bases, with 12 bases left in between. The CDR3, as DNA: TGTGCCAGCAGTCCACTGGGGTCCGATACGCAGTATTTT. It specifies CASSPLGSDTQYF.

This chain joins TRBV9 and TRBJ2-1; 12 bases map to TRBD2. Germline V lookup: CDR1 SGDLS, CDR2 YYNGEE. V lost 3 bases to trimming and J lost 5 bases; unmatched junction nucleotides: 9. The length of the CDR3 is 17 residues. The CDR3 sequence is CASSATRTSGANNEQFF. CDR3 nucleotides: TGTGCCAGCAGCGCCACCAGGACTAGCGGGGCTAACAATGAGCAGTTCTTC.

CDR3 nucleotide sequence: TGTGCCAGCAGCCAAGGGACAGCGCTAGCCTACAATGAGCAGTTCTTC. Translation gives CASSQGTALAYNEQFF. The rearrangement joins TRBV3-1 (or the pseudogene TRBV3-2) to TRBJ2-1, with D perhaps matching TRBD1 (6 bases). Trimming took 1 base from V and 2 from J, leaving 12 bases between them. Germline V gene sequence: CDR1 LGHDT, CDR2 YNNKEL (reference sequence). This CDR3 spans 16 amino acids.

J is TRBJ1-2 and V is TRBV2; 9 nucleotides match TRBD1. In germline, CDR1 is SNHLY, CDR2 FYNNEI. Unmatched junction bases numbered 4, after V lost 4 bases and J lost 4 bases. The CDR3 extends over 14 amino acids. The CDR3 loop reads CASSAGQGPYGYTF. The DNA for the CDR3 is TGTGCCAGCAGTGCGGGACAGGGCCCCTATGGCTACACCTTC.

The chain employs TRBV7-2 and TRBJ1-1; D not resolved. V was cut by 4 bases and J by 6 bases, with 12 bases left in between. The CDR3 totals 13 residues. The germline V gene encodes CDR1 SGHTA and CDR2 FQGNSA. CDR3 amino acids: CASSSARASEAFF. The CDR3 DNA reads TGTGCCAGCAGCTCAGCCCGGGCCTCTGAAGCTTTCTTT.

The chain is built from TRBV9 and TRBJ2-1, with TRBD2 matching 9 bases. CDR1 and CDR2 from the germline V gene are SGDLS and YYNGEE. Unmatched junction bases numbered 7, after V lost 0 bases and J lost 9 bases. The length of the CDR3 is 15 residues. CDR3 loop: CASSVGLAGRSEQFF. The CDR3, as DNA: TGTGCCAGCAGCGTAGGGCTAGCGGGACGAAGTGAGCAGTTCTTC.

This clone has a handful of counts. The CDR3 sequence is CAISESILATGELFF. The CDR3, as DNA: TGTGCCATCAGTGAGTCGATACTAGCGACCGGGGAGCTGTTTTTT. This rearrangement joins TRBV10-3 to TRBJ2-2; 7 positions match TRBD2. This CDR3 contains 15 residues. Germline V lookup: CDR1 ENHRY, CDR2 SYGVKD. The ends lost 0 bases at V and 5 bases at J; junction bases unmatched: 3.